The source of this TCR beta chain is a study of CD8 T cells in Susac syndrome. Overall study results and limits: The study acknowledged a relatively small number of individuals in its TCR sequencing and HLA analysis.

Roughly 0.45 to 1 ug RNA was reverse transcribed with random hexamers. Each CDR3 protein gets one entry after TCRdb re-called the immunoSEQ multiplex PCR reads with MiXCR. The data show 300,000 or so distinct CDR3 sequences, 92% seen once. V was pared by 3 bases and J by 2 bases, with 4 bases of the junction left unmatched. Per the germline V gene, CDR1 is LNHNV and CDR2 is YYDKDF (reference sequence). The CDR3 loop spans 14 amino acids. This clonotype was picked up a small number of times. No antigen is known for it. The TCR was taken from a human donor with multiple sclerosis. J is TRBJ2-7 and V is TRBV15; 7 bases agree with TRBD2. Sequenced sample: CD4+ T cells from PBMCs. DNA for the CDR3: TGTGCCACCAGCAGCCCTGGGGGGGCCTACGAGCAGTACTTC. Its translation: CATSSPGGAYEQYF.